This T cell receptor beta chain was found in a study of blood T cell repertoires in COVID-19 (dated by TCRdb to 2020 to 2021). In terms of the full investigation: Samples from collaborators originated in the United States, Italy and Spain and spanned both the acute and convalescent phases of COVID-19. Sample metadata almost always included a de-identified subject ID, COVID-19 status, age in years and sex. HLA class I and class II types, where available, came from metadata supplied by the sample provider rather than from assay-based typing. Samples came from the ongoing ImmuneRACE study (first 160 participants) plus 1,254 subjects from 6 global collaborators. The prospective study material was composed of cDNA or gDNA derived from T cells, B-cell-depleted T cells, or PBMCs. A freely available public database, intended as a resource for researchers studying the immune response to SARS-CoV-2, is where the repertoires were released. The dataset comprised deeply sampled blood TCRbeta repertoires from subjects exposed to, actively infected with, or recovered from COVID-19. Results and caveats for the whole study, not just this receptor: How much clinical and demographic metadata was included differed by source and by participant, and the metadata was provided uncurated.

With regard to this clone: Its antigen has not been determined. There are no base qualities to consult, and no much larger clone falls within one base.

TCRbeta CDR3 regions were amplified from genomic DNA using the immunoSEQ Assay, a bias-controlled multiplex PCR. On the authors' methods: The number of nucleated cells in each sample was estimated from the amplification of reference gene primers within the assay. Sequence reads were collapsed and filtered to measure the absolute abundance of every unique TCRbeta CDR3 rearrangement. Productive Simpson clonality was computed per sample as the square root of Simpson's diversity index over productive rearrangements. In TCRdb, the immuneACCESS table is reduced to in-frame sequences with V and J assigned. These tables do not hold every clone; where another copy was compared, an unresolved V gene accounts for under half, and the others remain unexplained. The DNA gave D and trimming, while V, J and clone size come from that table. Counted in this sample were more than 200,000 clones; 75% to 90% of them appeared once. Of the sample, roughly 3.7% falls within the top ten clones.

Participants in the prospective study were enrolled through a virtual design, were aged about 18 to 100 years, and lived in roughly 24 United States geographic areas. In the prospective study, participants were assigned to cohorts based on the clinical history participants reported in a screening survey and a study questionnaire. Exposed participants were defined as having been in contact with someone with a PCR-confirmed or clinician-diagnosed COVID-19 case within 2 weeks of study entry. Mobile phlebotomists in the prospective study collected whole blood, serum and a nasopharyngeal or oropharyngeal swab from every participant. Participants in the prospective study had the option to provide additional blood draws and questionnaires over a roughly 2-month period. Before DNA extraction, prospective study blood samples were shipped either frozen or at room temperature. This clonotype was sampled from a woman between 25 and 40 years old who had been exposed to COVID-19. Sequences were obtained from PBMCs or T cells enriched from blood (not recorded which).

The CDR3: CASSPTGGRNQPQHF. At the DNA level, the sequence is TGTGCCAGCTCACCTACAGGGGGCAGGAATCAGCCCCAGCATTTT. The chain joins TRBV18 to TRBJ1-5; 9 central bases correspond to TRBD1. CDR1 and CDR2 are drawn from the germline V gene: KGHSH, LQKENI. Here V drops 3 bases and J drops 4 bases, and the junction holds 4 bases not matched to any gene. From cysteine to phenylalanine, the CDR3 is 15 amino acids long. Just CDR3 DNA is preserved here, 45 bases in frame from base 1.